Shown below are 18 T cell receptor beta chains from a single sample sequenced in a study of low-dose radiotherapy and immunotherapy resistance in tumors. Covering alpha and beta chains, TRAV- and TRBV-specific primers were used for the first-strand cDNA. TCRs were put through 15 to 25 PCR cycles of amplification with Phusion. A constant-region primer and the V-primer adapter served as the primer pair. One entry per CDR3 protein results from TCRdb running MiXCR on the reads. The sample shows approximately 7,300 distinct CDR3 sequences, around 80% of them seen only once. The origin of the receptors is a human donor with advanced metastatic prostate, ovarian, gallbladder or colorectal cancer (not recorded which). This table probably holds off-target reads from a library built for another chain.

This clonotype was found once. The rearrangement links TRBV29-1 to TRBJ2-7; 8 bases agree with TRBD2. This CDR3 comprises 12 residues. CDR1 SQVTM and CDR2 ANQGSEA come from the germline V gene. Trimming at V came to 7 bases and at J to 2 bases, leaving 4 bases not matched to a gene. The CDR3 DNA is TGCAGCGCCGGGACTAGAACCTACGAGCAGTACTTC. Translated: CSAGTRTYEQYF.

The chain couples TRBV5-1 to TRBJ1-2; unclear D gene. Trimming left V 4 bases short and J 6 bases short, with 13 bases between. The germline CDR1 and CDR2 sequences are SGHRS and YFSETQ. The CDR3 sequence is 13 residues long. CDR3 amino acids: CASSGTTWDGYTF. DNA for the CDR3: TGCGCCAGCAGCGGAACAACCTGGGATGGCTACACCTTC.

V and J are TRBV7-3 and TRBJ2-5; TRBD2 matches 11 bases. The CDR3 covers 15 residues. Trimming took 6 bases from V and 5 from J; bases not matched to a gene: 8. CDR1 is SGHTA and CDR2 is FQGTGA in the germline V gene. The CDR3 DNA sequence: TGTGCCAGCAGTACTAGCGGGGGCCCCGGGGAGACCCAGTACTTC. Translation: CASSTSGGPGETQYF.

This chain uses TRBV9 with TRBJ1-6, with 7 bases matching TRBD1. This CDR3 contains 16 residues. Unmatched junction bases numbered 12, after V lost 4 bases and J lost 8 bases. Germline loops: CDR1 SGDLS, CDR2 YYNGEE. DNA for the CDR3: TGTGCCAGCAGCACCCGGACAGGAGGAGATGATTCACCCCTCCACTTT. It yields the protein CASSTRTGGDDSPLHF.

The chain is built from TRBV6-2 or TRBV6-3 and TRBJ1-5; the D gene is possibly TRBD1 (6 bases). CDR1 and CDR2 from the germline V gene are MNHEY and SVGEGT. The length of the CDR3 is 14 residues. Trimming stripped 0 bases from V and 7 bases from J, with 10 bases between. The CDR3 spells CASSYSRGWQPQHF. The DNA of the CDR3 is TGTGCCAGCAGTTACTCAAGGGGGTGGCAGCCCCAGCATTTT.

V is TRBV7-9 and J is TRBJ2-7; D gene unclear. The CDR3 is 13 residues long. The ends were cut back, 1 base at V and 6 bases at J, with 10 bases in the middle. Per germline, CDR1 SEHNR and CDR2 FQNEAQ (reference sequence). CDR3 in amino acids: CASSLDLRGEQYF. For the CDR3, the DNA is TGTGCCAGCAGCTTAGACCTTCGCGGCGAGCAGTACTTC.

This clonotype was seen only once. The gene calls are TRBV15 and TRBJ1-2, with unresolved D. The CDR3 totals 13 residues. V was trimmed by 3 bases and J by 4 bases, leaving 9 bases between them. Germline loops: CDR1 LNHNV, CDR2 YYDKDF (reference sequence). CDR3 residues: CATSSGQTYGYTF. CDR3 nucleotide sequence: TGTGCCACCAGCAGTGGGCAGACCTATGGCTACACCTTC.

CDR3: CASSPTTGHEQYF. In nucleotides, the CDR3 is TGTGCCAGCAGCCCGACCACAGGCCACGAGCAGTATTTT. The chain couples TRBV3-1 to TRBJ2-3, with D possibly matching TRBD1 (5 bases). V was trimmed by 4 bases and J by 11 bases, leaving 16 bases between them. The germline CDR1 and CDR2 sequences are LGHDT and YNNKEL (reference sequence). The CDR3 runs to 13 residues.

The CDR3 spells CASSLGPGQPQHF. For the CDR3, the DNA is TGTGCCAGCAGCTTGGGCCCTGGCCAGCCCCAGCATTTT. The chain employs TRBV7-9 and TRBJ1-5; D is ambiguous. Germline CDR1 SEHNR, CDR2 FQNEAQ (reference sequence). This CDR3 is 13 amino acids long. V lost 3 bases and J 7 bases, leaving 10 bases between the germline ends.

This clonotype was seen only once. The chain links TRBV5-5 to TRBJ1-2; 11 positions agree with TRBD1. V was pared by 0 bases and J by 1 base, with 5 bases of the junction left unmatched. The CDR3 is 17 amino acids. Germline CDR1 reads SGHKS; CDR2 reads YYEKEE (reference sequence). CDR3 sequence (DNA): TGTGCCAGCAGCTTGGCCGGGACAGGGGGTGATAACTATGGCTACACCTTC. Its protein is CASSLAGTGGDNYGYTF.

This chain links TRBV20-1 with TRBJ2-5; D is perhaps TRBD2 (5 bases). The CDR3 has 17 residues. V shed 2 bases and J shed 2 bases, with 21 bases lying between them. CDR1 DFQATT and CDR2 SNEGSKA come from the germline V gene (reference sequence). In DNA, the CDR3 is TGCAGTGCTAGACCTCTTTATCGGGGATGGGTGCAAGAGACCCAGTACTTC. Translation: CSARPLYRGWVQETQYF.

This chain links TRBV29-1 with TRBJ1-5; D gene ambiguous. CDR1 is SQVTM, CDR2 ANQGSEA, per germline. The CDR3 runs to 12 residues. Trimming took 7 bases from V and 7 from J, leaving 14 bases between them. The CDR3 coding sequence is TGCAGCGCCCAGACAACCGGGCAGCCCCAGCATTTT. It codes for CSAQTTGQPQHF.

The chain recombines TRBV9 with TRBJ2-2, with TRBD1 matching over 12 bases. After removal of 0 bases from V and 4 bases from J, the junction contained 4 bases not matched to a gene. The CDR3 length is 17 residues. Germline V gene lookup returns CDR1 SGDLS and CDR2 YYNGEE. The CDR3 sequence: CASSVGGTGGLTGELFF. In nucleotides, the CDR3 is TGTGCCAGCAGCGTAGGAGGGACAGGGGGCCTCACCGGGGAGCTGTTTTTT.

The chain couples TRBV5-5 to TRBJ2-1, with 8 bases that match TRBD2. V shed 0 bases and J 3 bases; nucleotides not matched to a gene: 2. The CDR3 is 15 residues long. CDR1 and CDR2 (germline): SGHKS, YYEKEE (reference sequence). The CDR3 spells CASSLGSGVYNEQFF. DNA for the CDR3: TGTGCCAGCAGCTTGGGTAGCGGGGTCTACAATGAGCAGTTCTTC. Drawing the rest from reference TRBV5-5 and TRBJ2-1, the complete variable domain is DAGVTQSPTHLIKTRGQQVTLRCSPISGHKSVSWYQQVLGQGPQFIFQYYEKEERGRGNFPDRFSARQFPNYSSELNVNALLLGDSALYLCASSLGSGVYNEQFFGPGTRLTVL.

The chain recombines TRBV11-2 with TRBJ1-3; TRBD1 aligns across 7 bases. The trim removed 1 base at V and 6 bases at J, leaving 18 bases unmatched. The germline V gene encodes CDR1 SGHAT and CDR2 FQNNGV. CDR3 length: 19 amino acids. CDR3 in DNA: TGTGCCAGCAGCTTAGTCCTCCCGGGACAGCGATCTGGGCCAAACACCATATATTTT. Translating it yields CASSLVLPGQRSGPNTIYF.

DNA for the CDR3: TGCAGTGCTAGAGATGGGACGGGGGAAAGCAATGAAAAACTGTTTTTT. Translation gives CSARDGTGESNEKLFF. The chain employs TRBV20-1 and TRBJ1-4; possibly TRBD1 for D (5 bases). Germline-derived CDR1 and CDR2 are DFQATT and SNEGSKA (reference sequence). Trimming shortened V by 0 bases and J by 5 bases, and 16 bases separated the two germline ends. This CDR3 has 16 amino acids.

CDR3 amino acids: CASSQYPYEQYF. CDR3 sequence (DNA): TGTGCCAGCAGCCAATACCCCTACGAGCAGTACTTC. The chain couples TRBV3-1 to TRBJ2-7; D unresolved. Trimming pared 2 bases from V and 2 bases from J, leaving 4 bases between. The CDR3 is made up of 12 amino acids. Germline V CDR1 and CDR2: LGHDT, YNNKEL (reference sequence).

The V gene is TRBV19, the J gene TRBJ1-2; D remains unclear. Looked up from germline, CDR1 is LNHDA and CDR2 is SQIVND (reference sequence). The CDR3 contains 15 residues. V lost 6 bases, J lost 4 bases, and 18 bases lay in between. The CDR3 sequence: CASSPSAGNSYGYTF. As DNA, the CDR3 is TGTGCCAGTAGCCCCAGTGCCGGGAACTCCTATGGCTACACCTTC.